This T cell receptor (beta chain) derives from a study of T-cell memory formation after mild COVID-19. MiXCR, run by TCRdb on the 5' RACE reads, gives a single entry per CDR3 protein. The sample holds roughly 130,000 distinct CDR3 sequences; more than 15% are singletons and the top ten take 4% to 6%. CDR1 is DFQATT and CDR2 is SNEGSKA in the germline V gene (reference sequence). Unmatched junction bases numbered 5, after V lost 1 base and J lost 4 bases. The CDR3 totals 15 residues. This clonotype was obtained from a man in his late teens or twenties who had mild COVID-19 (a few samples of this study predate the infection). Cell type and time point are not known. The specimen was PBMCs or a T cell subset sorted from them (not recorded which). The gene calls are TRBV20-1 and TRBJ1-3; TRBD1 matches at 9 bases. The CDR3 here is CSARGWTGAGNTIYF. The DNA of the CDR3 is TGCAGTGCTAGAGGGTGGACAGGGGCCGGAAACACCATATATTTT.